This T cell receptor (beta chain) was sequenced in a study of low-dose radiotherapy and immunotherapy resistance in tumors (dated by TCRdb to between 2022 and 2023). In terms of the full investigation: Cohort 1 received 0.5 Gy per fraction every 2 weeks, with a prescribed total PTV dose of 6.5 Gy. Eight patients were included in the translational analysis, namely three from the first dose cohort plus the first five from the second dose cohort. Patients were given nivolumab as a 240 mg flat dose every two weeks and ipilimumab at 1 mg/kg every six weeks, with both drugs delivered intravenously. Starting on cycle 1 day 1, patients took 300 mg of aspirin by mouth once a day for four cycles. Trial participants were not randomized into treatment groups. In Cohort 2, 1 Gy per fraction was delivered every two weeks, for a total of 13 Gy over 26 weeks. Every two weeks, patients got intravenous cyclophosphamide at 200 mg/m2, given one day ahead of each radiation and immunotherapy administration.

Read against the paper, the sample's time point label means: after trial treatment. This specimen's treatment or condition label, per the study, means: LDRT plus nivolumab, ipilimumab, low-dose cyclophosphamide and aspirin (RACIN trial). The donors took part in RACIN, a single-arm, phase I, dose-escalation trial that combined nivolumab, ipilimumab, aspirin, low-dose cyclophosphamide and low-dose radiotherapy. Patients with advanced, TIL-negative solid tumors were considered eligible. There are a few counts of this clonotype. Its antigen target is currently unknown. The record has no base qualities; no much larger clone is one base away. The run used an Illumina HiSeq 2500. To make first-strand cDNA, Superscript III was used along with a set of TRAV- and TRBV-specific primers so that both the TCRalpha and TCRbeta chains were covered. TCRs were amplified with Phusion for roughly 20 PCR cycles, with a constant-region primer paired with the adapter attached to the V primers. The MessageAmp II aRNA Amplification Kit was used to amplify the isolated mRNA, with in vitro transcription run for roughly 16 hours at 37 degrees C. mRNA for TCR sequencing was isolated with the Dynabeads mRNA DIRECT Purification Kit. A second 25-cycle Phusion PCR added indexed Illumina adapters, and products were purified with AMPure XP beads. The study's processing was this. Using custom Perl scripts, TCR sequences that encoded the same protein were pooled, out-of-frame sequences were dropped, and the abundance of each clonotype was calculated. Any TCR sequence supported by only a single read was excluded from analysis. Among the metrics used to describe the repertoires were Shannon entropy, Gini index, clonality, richness, and the frequency of TCRs shared between repertoires. The public reads were reanalyzed by TCRdb: fastp trimming at Q25, MiXCR alignment, in-frame beta chains only. Each record represents a unique CDR3 protein, reported with the most common genes and DNA among its rows. These V and J calls are TCRdb output, not the study's own analysis. Counted in this sample were tens of thousands of distinct CDR3 sequences; more than 20% of them appeared once. The top ten clones comprise over 10% of the sample.

Looking up the germline V gene yields CDR1 SGHTA and CDR2 FQGTGA. Inclusive of the bounding cysteine and phenylalanine, the CDR3 is 12 residues long. Just CDR3 DNA is preserved here, 36 bases in frame from base 1. Trimming at the junction amounts to 5 bases on V and 9 bases on J, and the germline ends lie 12 bases apart. The source of this sequence is a female donor with ovarian cancer. Recombination linked TRBV7-3 to TRBJ2-3; the D gene remains uncertain. Sequenced material: PBMCs, taken after low-dose radiotherapy plus immunotherapy. The CDR3 region reads CASSPGEGTQYF. Read as DNA, the sequence is TGTGCCAGCAGCCCCGGCGAAGGGACGCAGTATTTT.